A selection of T cell receptor beta chains follows, all from one sample in a study of blood T cell repertoires in COVID-19. Some clones are missing from TCRdb's copy, which holds only in-frame ones; the method was immunoSEQ multiplex PCR. This table holds just over 300,000 clones, just over 85% found once. The sequenced sample was PBMCs or T cells enriched from blood (not recorded which). All receptors derive from a man aged 25 to 40 who had recovered from COVID-19. CDR3s include the opening cysteine and the closing phenylalanine or tryptophan. The D gene is left open where the match is weak. Rows may omit the clone size; those that give it use once, few, many or a size class.

>NA|TRBV7-2|TRBJ2-7|17|TRBD2
CASSLGWAGGLPYEQYF
TGTGCCAGCAGCTTAGGGTGGGCGGGGGGACTCCCCTACGAGCAGTACTTC
>few|TRBV7-9|TRBJ1-2|13|TRBD1
CASGDSRDYGYTF
TGTGCCAGCGGGGACAGTAGGGACTATGGCTACACCTTC
>NA|TRBV9|TRBJ2-1|16|TRBD2
CASSVGGTGGVYEQFF
TGTGCCAGCAGCGTAGGCGGGACGGGAGGGGTCTATGAGCAGTTCTTC
>NA|TRBV5-1|TRBJ2-7|14|NA
CASSGSGSIDEQYF
TGCGCCAGCAGCGGAAGTGGTAGCATAGACGAGCAGTACTTC
>NA|TRBV6-1|TRBJ2-3|17|NA
CASSEYIAGASTDTQYF
TGTGCCAGCAGTGAATATATTGCGGGGGCTAGCACAGATACGCAGTATTTT
>NA|TRBV27|TRBJ1-1|14|TRBD1
CASSPWTGLTEAFF
TGTGCCAGCAGTCCGTGGACAGGACTCACTGAAGCTTTCTTT
>NA|TRBV6-5|TRBJ2-7|11|TRBD1
CASSHQGAGYF
TGTGCCAGCAGTCACCAGGGGGCCGGGTACTTC
>NA|TRBV5-4|TRBJ2-5|18|TRBD2
CASSRPGLAGEREETQYF
TGTGCCAGCAGTCGACCGGGACTAGCGGGGGAACGCGAGGAGACCCAGTACTTC
>NA|TRBV27|TRBJ1-2|13|NA
CASRVGGGYGYTF
TGTGCCAGCAGAGTCGGGGGGGGCTATGGCTACACCTTC
>NA|TRBV4-2|TRBJ1-1|13|NA
CASSQDRNTEAFF
TGTGCCAGCAGCCAAGACAGGAACACTGAAGCTTTCTTT
>few|TRBV11-2|TRBJ2-7|13|TRBD1
CASSGQGGYEQYF
TGTGCCAGCAGCGGACAGGGGGGCTACGAGCAGTACTTC
>NA|TRBV5-8|TRBJ2-1|16|NA
CASSSGLGGSYNEQFF
TGTGCCAGCAGCTCCGGCTTAGGGGGCTCCTACAATGAGCAGTTCTTC
>NA|TRBV5-8|TRBJ1-4|15|TRBD1
CASSWRQGGMEKLFF
TGTGCCAGCAGTTGGCGACAGGGGGGAATGGAAAAACTGTTTTTT
>NA|TRBV7-8|TRBJ2-1|15|NA
CASSRGGDSYNEQFF
TGTGCCAGCAGCAGGGGGGGGGACTCCTACAATGAGCAGTTCTTC
>NA|TRBV19|TRBJ2-3|16|TRBD2
CASSLRGPSGADTQYF
TGTGCCAGTAGTTTGAGGGGGCCTAGCGGGGCAGATACGCAGTATTTT
>NA|TRBV2|TRBJ2-2|16|TRBD2
CASATSGGRSAGELFF
TGTGCCAGCGCGACTAGCGGGGGGCGGTCGGCCGGGGAGCTGTTTTTT
>NA|TRBV28|TRBJ2-1|16|TRBD2
CASSLGAGGQVNEQFF
TGTGCCAGCAGTTTAGGAGCGGGGGGCCAGGTGAATGAGCAGTTCTTC
>NA|TRBV3-1/TRBV3-2|TRBJ2-7|14|TRBD1
CASSPGQGPYEQYF
TGTGCCAGCAGCCCAGGACAGGGCCCCTACGAGCAGTACTTC
>NA|TRBV6-4|TRBJ1-1|14|NA
CASSDEIGNTEAFF
TGTGCCAGCAGTGACGAAATCGGGAACACTGAAGCTTTCTTT
>NA|TRBV7-6|TRBJ2-7|15|NA
CASSLEAGGTYEQYF
TGTGCCAGCAGCTTAGAGGCGGGTGGTACCTACGAGCAGTACTTC
>NA|TRBV19|TRBJ1-3|14|NA
CASSIVGRGNTIYF
TGTGCCAGTAGTATCGTGGGGAGAGGAAACACCATATATTTT
>NA|TRBV9|TRBJ2-7|15|NA
CASSQGWGDSYEQYF
TGTGCCAGCAGCCAGGGATGGGGGGACTCCTACGAGCAGTACTTC
>NA|TRBV12-3/TRBV12-4|TRBJ2-5|12|NA
CASSGLEETQYF
TGTGCCAGCAGCGGACTGGAAGAGACCCAGTACTTC
>NA|TRBV29-1|TRBJ2-7|12|NA
CSASTVTYEQYF
TGCAGCGCATCCACGGTAACCTACGAGCAGTACTTC
>NA|TRBV4-1|TRBJ1-2|17|NA
CASSQGGPGGLDYGYTF
TGCGCCAGCAGCCAAGGGGGGCCTGGGGGATTGGACTATGGCTACACCTTC
>NA|TRBV27|TRBJ1-1|17|NA
CASSLEPRRAGNTEAFF
TGTGCCAGCAGTTTAGAGCCTCGGAGGGCAGGGAACACTGAAGCTTTCTTT
>NA|TRBV7-6|TRBJ1-3|15|NA
CASSLAKAPGNTIYF
TGTGCCAGCAGCTTAGCTAAAGCGCCTGGAAACACCATATATTTT
>NA|TRBV10-3|TRBJ1-5|14|NA
CAISDRADNQPQHF
TGTGCCATCAGTGACAGGGCGGATAATCAGCCCCAGCATTTT
>NA|TRBV10-3|TRBJ2-3|13|NA
CAIRTGGPDTQYF
TGTGCCATCAGGACGGGCGGGCCAGATACGCAGTATTTT
>NA|TRBV3-1/TRBV3-2|TRBJ2-1|12|NA
CASSNSGGPQFF
TGTGCCAGCAGCAACTCGGGGGGCCCCCAGTTCTTC
>NA|TRBV30|TRBJ1-5|14|TRBD1
CAWRADRGGQPQHF
TGTGCCTGGAGAGCGGACAGGGGAGGTCAGCCCCAGCATTTT
>NA|TRBV7-2|TRBJ2-3|13|NA
CASSLEGRGAQYF
TGTGCCAGCAGCTTAGAGGGCAGGGGGGCGCAGTATTTT
>once|TRBV11-3|TRBJ1-1|15|NA
CASSLSAVRNTEAFF
TGTGCCAGCAGCTTAAGTGCGGTTAGGAACACTGAAGCTTTCTTT
>NA|TRBV24-1|TRBJ1-2|13|NA
CATSHDSIYGYTF
TGTGCCACCAGTCACGACAGTATCTATGGCTACACCTTC
>NA|TRBV5-1|TRBJ1-1|15|TRBD1
CASRDGTGWDTEAFF
TGCGCCAGCAGAGATGGGACAGGGTGGGACACTGAAGCTTTCTTT
>once|TRBV5-1|TRBJ1-2|15|TRBD1
CASSSRTGGVYGYTF
TGCGCCAGCAGCTCACGGACAGGGGGCGTCTATGGCTACACCTTC
>NA|TRBV5-5|TRBJ2-5|15|TRBD1
CASSLYRGYQETQYF
TGTGCCAGCAGCTTGTACAGGGGCTACCAAGAGACCCAGTACTTC
>few|TRBV14|TRBJ1-1|13|NA
CASSQNRDMLAFF
TGTGCCAGCAGCCAGAACAGGGACATGCTGGCTTTCTTT
>NA|TRBV11-2|TRBJ1-2|13|TRBD1
CASSSEGAGGYTF
TGTGCCAGCAGTTCGGAGGGGGCGGGTGGCTACACCTTC
>once|TRBV3-1/TRBV3-2|TRBJ1-5|13|NA
CASSRDMRQPQHF
TGTGCCAGCAGCAGGGACATGCGTCAGCCCCAGCATTTT